What follows are 13 T cell receptor beta chains derived from one specimen sequenced in a study of shared clonotypes between healthy human individuals. Sequenced by immunoSEQ multiplex PCR; TCRdb stores in-frame clones only, minus some. The repertoire holds about 2.3 million clones, with around 92% as singletons. The specimen sequenced was naive CD4+ T cells from PBMCs. Documented subset: CD45RA+ positively selected. The receptors originated from a man younger than 30 in good health. Some clones in this sample may be carry-over from other donors' samples.

This CDR3 is CASSLAGAGATQYF. Written as DNA, the CDR3 is TGTGCCAGCAGTTTAGCGGGAGCGGGCGCTACGCAGTATTTT. This rearrangement joins TRBV5-8 to TRBJ2-3; TRBD2 aligns across 9 bases. This CDR3 is 14 amino acids long. CDR1 and CDR2 (germline): SGHTS, YDEGEE. V shed 5 bases and J 8 bases; nucleotides not matched to a gene: 9.

V and J are TRBV18 and TRBJ1-1; D is uncertain. The CDR3 extends over 14 amino acids. Germline-derived CDR1 and CDR2 are KGHSH and LQKENI. Trimming removed 3 bases at V and 8 bases at J, with 16 bases between. The CDR3 reads CASSPRGDTKEAFF. The CDR3, as DNA: TGTGCCAGCTCACCGCGCGGCGACACTAAAGAAGCTTTCTTT.

This clone appeared once. V usage is TRBV7-9 and J usage is TRBJ2-7, with D hard to call. The CDR3 consists of 14 residues. The germline gives CDR1 SEHNR, CDR2 FQNEAQ (reference sequence). V shed 5 bases and J shed 3 bases, with 14 bases lying between them. The CDR3 DNA reads as TGTGCCAGCAGCCGGGCCGGCAACTTCTACGAGCAGTACTTC. Translated, it gives CASSRAGNFYEQYF. Full variable domain (remainder filled in from reference TRBV7-9 and TRBJ2-7): DTGVSQNPRHKITKRGQNVTFRCDPISEHNRLYWYRQTLGQGPEFLTYFQNEAQLEKSRLLSDRFSAERPKGSFSTLEIQRTEQGDSAMYLCASSRAGNFYEQYFGPGTRLTVT.

J is TRBJ2-6 and V is TRBV28, with a possible D match to TRBD1 (6 bases). The V gene lost 8 bases and the J gene lost 1 base, with 12 bases spanning the gap. This CDR3 has 15 residues. The germline V gene has CDR1 MDHEN and CDR2 SYDVKM. The chain's CDR3 is CASAQQGSGANVLTF. Here the CDR3 DNA reads TGTGCCAGCGCTCAACAGGGTTCTGGGGCCAACGTCCTGACTTTC.

The chain carries TRBV4-3 and TRBJ1-2; D might be TRBD1 (6 bases). V lost 2 bases to trimming and J lost 6 bases, with 28 bases between them. This CDR3 is 19 amino acids long. Germline CDR1 and CDR2: LGHNA and YSLEER. The CDR3 nucleotides read TGCGCCAGCAGCCAACCAAACAACAGGGTCGGGACCCTACGCGATGGCTACACCTTC. Protein: CASSQPNNRVGTLRDGYTF.

A word on this clone: Other DNA sequences in this specimen translate into the identical CDR3. The rearrangement uses TRBV7-2 and TRBJ1-1, with 7 bases identical to TRBD1. J lost 5 bases, V lost 1 base, and 1 base had no gene match. CDR1 and CDR2 (germline): SGHTA, FQGNSA. CDR3 length: 13 amino acids. The CDR3 is CASSLEGATEAFF. In nucleotides, the CDR3 is TGTGCCAGCAGCTTAGAGGGGGCAACTGAAGCTTTCTTT.

This chain connects TRBV7-9 to TRBJ2-7; D could derive from TRBD1 or TRBD2 (6 bases each). CDR3 length equals 16 residues. Germline CDR1 reads SEHNR; CDR2 reads FQNEAQ (reference sequence). Between the trimmed V and J ends, which lost 1 base and 3 bases, there was a span of 16 bases. The CDR3 sequence is CASSLGGAQGDYEQYF. The CDR3 DNA is TGTGCCAGCAGCTTAGGGGGGGCGCAGGGCGACTACGAGCAGTACTTC.

The V and J genes are TRBV28 and TRBJ1-3; 7 bases are shared with TRBD1. The CDR3 is 14 residues long. With V trimmed by 6 bases and J by 8 bases, 10 bases remained unmatched. Germline CDR1 is MDHEN and CDR2 is SYDVKM. The CDR3 coding sequence is TGTGCCAGCAGGTCCGACAGGGAACTACACACCATATATTTT. Amino acids: CASRSDRELHTIYF. Using reference TRBV28 and TRBJ1-3 for the parts outside the CDR3, the full variable domain is DVKVTQSSRYLVKRTGEKVFLECVQDMDHENMFWYRQDPGLGLRLIYFSYDVKMKEKGDIPEGYSVSREKKERFSLILESASTNQTSMYLCASRSDRELHTIYFGEGSWLTVV.

This chain joins TRBV7-6 and TRBJ2-3; 7 bases agree with TRBD1. This CDR3 has 16 amino acids. The J segment lost 1 base and the V segment lost 2 bases, leaving 6 bases of the junction unmatched. The germline CDR1 and CDR2 sequences are SGHVS and FNYEAQ. The CDR3 DNA follows: TGTGCCAGCAGCTTATTAGGGGGCCCAGGCACAGATACGCAGTATTTT. Its protein is CASSLLGGPGTDTQYF.

This rearrangement joins TRBV25-1 to TRBJ1-3, with unresolved D. This CDR3 region has 14 residues. V lost 4 bases and J lost 0, with 7 bases in between. The germline V gene has CDR1 MGHDK and CDR2 SYGVNS. The CDR3 is CASSGVSSGNTIYF. The CDR3 DNA reads as TGTGCCAGCAGTGGAGTGAGCTCTGGAAACACCATATATTTT.

The gene calls are TRBV19 and TRBJ1-5; D remains unclear. Germline V gene lookup returns CDR1 LNHDA and CDR2 SQIVND (reference sequence). The CDR3 length is 13 residues. V lost 9 bases and J lost 7, with 16 bases in between. The CDR3 is CASPWAAGQPQHF. DNA for the CDR3: TGTGCCAGCCCCTGGGCGGCGGGGCAGCCCCAGCATTTT.

The chain combines TRBV5-1 with TRBJ2-1, with D possibly matching TRBD2 (5 bases). The CDR3 is 13 amino acids. V dropped 3 bases and J dropped 5 bases, with 9 bases sitting between them. Germline V gene sequence: CDR1 SGHRS, CDR2 YFSETQ. The CDR3 coding sequence is TGCGCCAGCAGCTGGAACGGGAACAATGAGCAGTTCTTC. Residues: CASSWNGNNEQFF.

V is TRBV11-2 and J is TRBJ1-1; D is uncertain. CDR3 length equals 13 residues. The germline V gene has CDR1 SGHAT and CDR2 FQNNGV. V was clipped by 8 bases and J by 1 base, with 11 bases between them. CDR3 bases: TGTGCCAGCTCCCCCACACAGAACACTGAAGCTTTCTTT. Its translation is CASSPTQNTEAFF. Using reference TRBV11-2 and TRBJ1-1 for the parts outside the CDR3, the full variable domain is EAGVAQSPRYKIIEKRQSVAFWCNPISGHATLYWYQQILGQGPKLLIQFQNNGVVDDSQLPKDRFSAERLKGVDSTLKIQPAKLEDSAVYLCASSPTQNTEAFFGQGTRLTVV.